Listed here are 3 T cell receptor beta chains from one sample, sequenced in a study of T cell clonality in common variable immunodeficiency. TCRdb's table, derived via immunoSEQ multiplex PCR, lists solely in-frame clones and lacks some. The table lists about 45,000 clones, with no singletons. Sequencing input: peripheral blood mononuclear cells. Every receptor here comes from a person aged 18 to 70 in good health.

This clone was recorded many times. The read comes to an end 3 residues before the CDR3 does, leaving the germline J gene to fill in the end. This chain links TRBV19 with TRBJ2-7; TRBD1 is a possible D gene (6 bases). The CDR3 covers 12 residues. The V and J ends lost 6 bases and 4 bases respectively, with 10 bases between them. Germline V gene lookup returns CDR1 LNHDA and CDR2 SQIVND (reference sequence). The covered CDR3 bases are TGTGCCAGTAGCGGGACACCTTACGAG. Residues: CASSGTPYE. The complete CDR3 sequence is CASSGTPYEQYF.

As concerns this clone: The read halts 3 residues ahead of the CDR3 end, with the missing end drawn from the germline J gene. This chain links TRBV27 with TRBJ2-5; 8 bases match TRBD2. From germline, CDR1 is MNHEY and CDR2 SMNVEV (reference sequence). V was pared by 4 bases and J by 5 bases, with 12 bases of the junction left unmatched. The CDR3 extends over 16 amino acids. The CDR3 loop is CASSSSPAGGRETQYF. The sequenced CDR3 bases are TGTGCCAGCAGTTCCTCCCCCGCGGGGGGCCGGGAGACC.

This clone was counted ten times or more. Read data end 3 residues before the CDR3 end; the end is taken from the germline J gene. The chain is built from TRBV19 and TRBJ2-1, with 7 bases lining up with TRBD2. After removal of 3 bases from V and 7 bases from J, the junction contained 6 bases not matched to a gene. There are 14 residues in the CDR3. CDR1 and CDR2 (germline): LNHDA, SQIVND (reference sequence). Incomplete CDR3 DNA: TGTGCCAGTAGTATCGAGACAGCGGGGAATGAG. Translation gives CASSIETAGNE. The full CDR3 protein is CASSIETAGNEQFF. Complete variable domain (other parts from reference TRBV19 and TRBJ2-1): DGGITQSPKYLFRKEGQNVTLSCEQNLNHDAMYWYRQDPGQGLRLIYYSQIVNDFQKGDIAEGYSVSREKKESFPLTVTSAQKNPTAFYLCASSIETAGNEQFFGPGTRLTVL.